This TCR beta chain was identified in a study of blood T cell repertoires in COVID-19. Turning to the study itself: From the United States, Italy and Spain came samples of acute and convalescent COVID-19. T cells, B-cell-depleted T cells, or PBMCs provided the cDNA or gDNA that served as material.

Original processing notes: Reference gene primer amplification yielded estimated nucleated cell counts. Profiled with immunoSEQ multiplex PCR; TCRdb holds only in-frame clones, not every one. V, J and clone size reflect that table, while D and trimming were determined from the DNA. The sample consists of around 260,000 clones, approximately 90% of them appearing once. The TCR comes from a man in his sixties who had recovered from COVID-19. The sample taken for sequencing was peripheral blood.

CDR3 DNA sequence: TGTGCCAGCAGCTTAGCAAGCGGGGTGAAAGGAGGCTACACCTTC. Protein sequence: CASSLASGVKGGYTF. J is TRBJ1-2 and V is TRBV7-6; D gene ambiguous. V lost 0 bases to trimming and J lost 8 bases, with 16 bases between them. CDR1 and CDR2 (germline): SGHVS, FNYEAQ. The CDR3 extends over 15 amino acids.